This entry features one TCR beta chain sequence. Its antigen is as yet unknown. These data come from a study of blood T cells in healthy people across ages. Study findings and constraints: Correlation between TCR beta diversity and naive T cell percentage was strong.

Germline V lookup: CDR1 SNHLY, CDR2 FYNNEI. Trimming at V came to 8 bases and at J to 8 bases, leaving 11 bases not matched to a gene. The CDR3 runs 15 residues. Next came a second PCR, run for about 6 to 12 cycles, which used a sample-barcoded 5' primer along with a J-beta primer mix. TCRdb reanalysed the 5' RACE reads using MiXCR and keeps one entry per CDR3 protein. The data show about 780,000 distinct CDR3 sequences, with about half seen just once and 15% to 20% held by the top ten. The specimen was blood. The TCR sequence derives from a man aged 80 or over in good health. V usage is TRBV2 and J usage is TRBJ2-1; 11 nucleotides align to TRBD2. For the CDR3, the DNA is TGTGCCAGCCCAGACCCTAGCGGGAGGTGGGATGAGCAGTTCTTC. It encodes CASPDPSGRWDEQFF.